This T cell receptor beta chain is drawn from a study of cytomegalovirus exposure and HLA in healthy donors. Study-level background: The platform used for the roughly 110 validation repertoires matched that of the approximately 710 first-cohort repertoires, a later analysis reported.

Here immunoSEQ multiplex PCR was the method, and the copy in TCRdb shows in-frame clones only, minus some. Here the sample spans hundreds of thousands of clones, less than 90% being singletons. Germline V gene sequence: CDR1 SEHNR, CDR2 FQNEAQ (reference sequence). The CDR3 extends over 13 amino acids. Trimming took off 1 base at V and 8 bases at J, with 11 bases between the two ends. The TCR was taken from a woman aged 18 to 35 in good health and CMV-seronegative. V usage is TRBV7-9 and J usage is TRBJ1-1; a weak D match, TRBD1 (6 bases). The source material was PBMCs. For the CDR3, the DNA is TGTGCCAGCAGCTTAGACAGGGAGAGGGAAGCTTTCTTT. It yields the protein CASSLDREREAFF.